Each of the 28 T cell receptor beta chains below was sequenced from the same sample in a study of blood T cell repertoires in COVID-19. Generated by immunoSEQ multiplex PCR, the TCRdb table keeps only in-frame clones and is missing some. This table holds around 98,000 clones, less than 85% found once. The sample was peripheral blood. These receptors were collected from a man in his sixties or seventies with active or convalescent COVID-19.

In this sample, this clone turned up a few times. The chain carries TRBV4-2 and TRBJ2-7; D is perhaps TRBD1 (6 bases). CDR3 length equals 14 residues. Per germline, CDR1 LGHNA and CDR2 YNFKEQ. V lost 0 bases to trimming and J lost 4 bases, with 10 bases between them. The CDR3 bases are TGTGCCAGCAGCCAAGATGGGACACGGTACGAGCAGTACTTC. This encodes CASSQDGTRYEQYF.

The chain couples TRBV5-1 to TRBJ2-3, with 8 positions matching TRBD2. Trimming took 4 bases from V and 1 from J; bases not matched to a gene: 5. The germline V gene has CDR1 SGHRS and CDR2 YFSETQ. The CDR3 has 15 amino acids. CDR3 region: CASSVAGWGTDTQYF. DNA for the CDR3: TGCGCCAGCAGCGTAGCGGGGTGGGGCACAGATACGCAGTATTTT.

The chain couples TRBV18 to TRBJ2-1, with D perhaps matching TRBD1 (7 bases). CDR3 length: 15 amino acids. Germline CDR1 and CDR2: KGHSH and LQKENI. The V and J ends lost 2 bases and 6 bases respectively, with 14 bases between them. CDR3 protein: CASSPGGTATNEQFF. The CDR3 DNA sequence: TGTGCCAGCTCACCAGGGGGGACAGCCACCAATGAGCAGTTCTTC.

This clone was counted once. V and J are TRBV3-1 (or the pseudogene TRBV3-2) and TRBJ2-7; 8 nucleotides agree with TRBD1. The germline gives CDR1 LGHDT, CDR2 YNNKEL (reference sequence). Germline trimming cut 1 base from V and 3 bases from J; bases unmatched to any gene: 2. The CDR3 is made up of 14 amino acids. The CDR3 protein is CASSQVGTGYEQYF. CDR3 in DNA: TGTGCCAGCAGCCAAGTAGGGACAGGCTACGAGCAGTACTTC.

This chain uses TRBV9 with TRBJ2-3, with a possible D match to TRBD1 (6 bases). The ends were cut back, 0 bases at V and 2 bases at J, with 16 bases in the middle. Germline-derived CDR1 and CDR2 are SGDLS and YYNGEE. The CDR3 sequence is 17 residues long. CDR3 sequence reads: CASSVGRGGGTTDTQYF. DNA of the CDR3: TGTGCCAGCAGCGTAGGACGAGGGGGTGGGACCACAGATACGCAGTATTTT.

This clone is a singleton in its sample. The chain uses TRBV18 and TRBJ2-7; the D is unclear. CDR1 is KGHSH, CDR2 LQKENI, per germline. Trimming left V 1 base short and J 5 bases short, with 6 bases between. This CDR3 has 12 residues. The chain's CDR3 is CASSPQRDEQYF. In nucleotides, the CDR3 is TGTGCCAGCTCACCACAACGGGACGAGCAGTACTTC.

CDR3 loop: CASSQRPGQGNTEAFF. Here the CDR3 DNA reads TGTGCCAGCAGCCAACGCCCGGGACAGGGGAACACTGAAGCTTTCTTT. The chain is built from TRBV14 and TRBJ1-1; TRBD1 agrees at 9 bases. The V and J ends lost 2 bases and 1 base, in that order; junction bases with no gene match: 5. Per the germline V gene, CDR1 is SGHDN and CDR2 is FVKESK. There are 16 residues in the CDR3.

A few counts support this clone. The chain uses TRBV7-2 and TRBJ2-2; a possible D gene is TRBD2 (5 bases). V was shortened by 5 bases and J by 2 bases, with 18 bases between the two germline ends. This CDR3 region has 17 residues. Germline CDR1 SGHTA, CDR2 FQGNSA. CDR3 loop: CASSRRIGRTNTGELFF. CDR3 DNA sequence: TGTGCCAGCAGCCGTAGGATAGGGAGAACCAACACCGGGGAGCTGTTTTTT.

The rearrangement links TRBV5-4 to TRBJ2-2, with D maybe TRBD1 (6 bases). Germline assignment: CDR1 SGHNT and CDR2 YYREEE (reference sequence). The CDR3 contains 16 residues. V dropped 4 bases and J dropped 1 base, with 14 bases sitting between them. The CDR3, as DNA: TGTGCCAGCAGCCATTCGGGCAGGGGGAACACCGGGGAGCTGTTTTTT. This gives the protein CASSHSGRGNTGELFF.

This chain connects TRBV10-3 to TRBJ2-7, with TRBD1 as a possible D gene (5 bases). This CDR3 region has 14 residues. Trimming pared 8 bases from V and 1 base from J, leaving 15 bases between. Germline V gene sequence: CDR1 ENHRY, CDR2 SYGVKD. CDR3 protein: CAICSGKDSYEQYF. The CDR3 nucleotides read TGTGCCATCTGTTCAGGGAAAGATTCCTACGAGCAGTACTTC.

This sequence joins TRBV29-1 and TRBJ2-3; 7 positions agree with TRBD1. V was clipped by 2 bases and J by 5 bases; unmatched bases: 1. Germline V gene sequence: CDR1 SQVTM, CDR2 ANQGSEA. The CDR3 contains 12 residues. The CDR3 here is CSVEPGGDTQYF. The CDR3 DNA follows: TGCAGCGTTGAACCAGGGGGAGATACGCAGTATTTT.

J is TRBJ1-6 and V is TRBV11-2; D not certain. Germline V gives CDR1 SGHAT, CDR2 FQNNGV. V gave up 5 bases and J gave up 5 bases, with 10 bases separating them. There are 14 residues in the CDR3. The CDR3 DNA sequence: TGTGCCAGCAGCCACTGGGGAGATAATTCACCCCTCCACTTT. Protein product: CASSHWGDNSPLHF.

The V call is TRBV5-6, the J call TRBJ1-1; D is undetermined. V was trimmed by 2 bases and J by 5 bases, leaving 10 bases between them. The CDR3 sequence is 13 residues long. The germline V gene has CDR1 SGHDT and CDR2 YYEEEE. In nucleotides, the CDR3 is TGTGCCAGCAGCTTAGGAGGACCTACTGAAGCTTTCTTT. Its translation: CASSLGGPTEAFF.

This chain connects TRBV19 to TRBJ2-7; D perhaps matches TRBD2 (6 bases). This CDR3 spans 13 amino acids. V lost 6 bases, J lost 6 bases, and 15 bases lay in between. The V gene's germline CDR1 is LNHDA and CDR2 SQIVND (reference sequence). CDR3 sequence reads: CASSSLAQVEQYF. The CDR3 coding sequence is TGTGCCAGTAGCTCCCTAGCGCAGGTCGAGCAGTACTTC.

The V call is TRBV7-2, the J call TRBJ1-1; D possibly corresponds to TRBD1 (6 bases). The germline V and J ends were trimmed by 5 bases and 1 base, with 8 bases remaining between them. Per the germline V gene, CDR1 is SGHTA and CDR2 is FQGNSA. The CDR3 spans 13 residues. The CDR3 nucleotides are TGTGCCAGCAGCACACAGGGGAACACTGAAGCTTTCTTT. Translating gives CASSTQGNTEAFF. The variable domain in full, completed from reference TRBV7-2 and TRBJ1-1, reads GAGVSQSPSNKVTEKGKDVELRCDPISGHTALYWYRQSLGQGLEFLIYFQGNSAPDKSGLPSDRFSAERTGGSVSTLTIQRTQQEDSAVYLCASSTQGNTEAFFGQGTRLTVV.

This clone was picked up one time. The chain has TRBV19 and TRBJ2-2; TRBD1 might be the D (5 bases). The CDR3 extends over 15 amino acids. The ends were cut back, 6 bases at V and 1 base at J, with 12 bases in the middle. Germline V CDR1 and CDR2: LNHDA, SQIVND (reference sequence). CDR3 coding DNA: TGTGCCAGTAGGTGGCAGGGCAAGAACACCGGGGAGCTGTTTTTT. Protein sequence: CASRWQGKNTGELFF.

The V and J genes are TRBV5-8 and TRBJ1-1; D is perhaps TRBD1 (6 bases). Germline CDR1 SGHTS, CDR2 YDEGEE. CDR3 length equals 15 residues. V was clipped by 4 bases and J by 1 base, with 14 bases between them. DNA for the CDR3: TGTGCCAGCAGCCGAACCGGACAGAGGAACACTGAAGCTTTCTTT. Translating gives CASSRTGQRNTEAFF.

The chain recombines TRBV19 with TRBJ2-6; D gene unclear. CDR3 length: 15 amino acids. V lost 10 bases, J lost 0 bases, and 13 bases lay in between. Germline CDR1 LNHDA, CDR2 SQIVND (reference sequence). For the CDR3, the DNA is TGTGCCACTTCGCCCGGTGGCTCTGGGGCCAACGTCCTGACTTTC. Residues: CATSPGGSGANVLTF.

The V call is TRBV4-2, the J call TRBJ1-6, with a weak D call TRBD1 (6 bases). Germline CDR1 reads LGHNA; CDR2 reads YNFKEQ. The CDR3 loop spans 16 amino acids. V shed 1 base and J shed 8 bases, with 15 bases lying between them. Here the CDR3 reads CASSQAGGRLDSPLHF. As DNA, the CDR3 is TGTGCCAGCAGCCAAGCGGGGGGGCGGCTTGATTCACCCCTCCACTTT.

The chain recombines TRBV2 with TRBJ1-2; D is uncertain. Per germline, CDR1 SNHLY and CDR2 FYNNEI. This CDR3 contains 13 residues. Trimming pared 7 bases from V and 4 bases from J, leaving 13 bases between. For the CDR3, the DNA is TGTGCCAGCAAACGGGGAGAACCCTATGGCTACACCTTC. It codes for CASKRGEPYGYTF.

The chain employs TRBV30 and TRBJ2-1; a possible D gene is TRBD1 (6 bases). The length of the CDR3 is 15 residues. Trimming pared 4 bases from V and 2 bases from J, leaving 15 bases between. In germline, CDR1 is GTSNPN, CDR2 SVGIG (reference sequence). The CDR3 is CAWNSGVGAYNEQFF. The DNA of the CDR3 is TGTGCCTGGAATTCAGGGGTCGGGGCCTACAATGAGCAGTTCTTC.

The chain employs TRBV5-5 and TRBJ1-5; D is unresolved. Germline CDR1 reads SGHKS; CDR2 reads YYEKEE (reference sequence). The CDR3 is 13 residues long. The germline V and J ends were trimmed by 5 bases and 4 bases, with 10 bases remaining between them. For the CDR3, the DNA is TGTGCCAGCAGGTCCGGGGTTAATCAGCCCCAGCATTTT. Protein sequence: CASRSGVNQPQHF.

V gene TRBV7-8 combines with J gene TRBJ2-2; 10 nucleotides align to TRBD1. CDR3 length: 14 residues. The junction had 5 bases not matched to a gene; V was cut back by 5 bases and J by 8 bases. The germline gives CDR1 SGHVS, CDR2 FQNEAQ. The CDR3 DNA reads TGTGCCAGCAGCACCGGGACAGGGGCTGGGGAGCTGTTTTTT. The encoded protein is CASSTGTGAGELFF.

The chain has TRBV6-2 or TRBV6-3 and TRBJ2-1; D might be TRBD1 (5 bases). The CDR3 loop spans 14 amino acids. V was trimmed by 5 bases and J by 8 bases, leaving 16 bases between them. Germline lookup yields CDR1 MNHEY and CDR2 SVGEGT. The CDR3 here is CASSRDSLGDEQFF. The CDR3 DNA is TGTGCCAGCAGTCGAGACTCCCTAGGGGATGAGCAGTTCTTC.

V is TRBV4-2 and J is TRBJ2-7, with 8 positions matching TRBD1. This CDR3 spans 19 amino acids. The ends lost 0 bases at V and 4 bases at J; junction bases unmatched: 17. Germline CDR1 reads LGHNA; CDR2 reads YNFKEQ. CDR3 sequence: CASSQDPLTDRGHLYEQYF. In nucleotides, the CDR3 is TGTGCCAGCAGCCAAGACCCCTTGACCGACAGGGGACATCTTTACGAGCAGTACTTC.

This clone was detected only once. The chain is built from TRBV30 and TRBJ2-2; 11 bases fit TRBD2. Trimming removed 4 bases from V and 8 bases from J; junction bases left unmatched: 15. Germline CDR1 and CDR2: GTSNPN and SVGIG (reference sequence). The CDR3 has 17 residues. The CDR3 reads CAWTQRLAGSLLGELFF. The CDR3 nucleotides are TGTGCCTGGACCCAGAGACTAGCGGGGTCCCTTTTGGGGGAGCTGTTTTTT.

The chain is built from TRBV29-1 and TRBJ1-4; D ambiguous. The length of the CDR3 is 13 residues. V lost 6 bases, J lost 4 bases, and 12 bases lay in between. The germline V gene encodes CDR1 SQVTM and CDR2 ANQGSEA. The CDR3 is CSVREGVNEKLFF. The CDR3 DNA follows: TGCAGCGTGAGGGAGGGAGTTAATGAAAAACTGTTTTTT.

The chain recombines TRBV7-6 with TRBJ2-7; D may be TRBD2 (6 bases). CDR3 size: 15 residues. V was clipped by 6 bases and J by 7 bases, with 22 bases between them. Germline CDR1 is SGHVS and CDR2 is FNYEAQ. The CDR3 nucleotides read TGTGCCAGCAGGCTCCCCGGGACTTCCTCGGTGGAGCAGTACTTC. Its protein product is CASRLPGTSSVEQYF.